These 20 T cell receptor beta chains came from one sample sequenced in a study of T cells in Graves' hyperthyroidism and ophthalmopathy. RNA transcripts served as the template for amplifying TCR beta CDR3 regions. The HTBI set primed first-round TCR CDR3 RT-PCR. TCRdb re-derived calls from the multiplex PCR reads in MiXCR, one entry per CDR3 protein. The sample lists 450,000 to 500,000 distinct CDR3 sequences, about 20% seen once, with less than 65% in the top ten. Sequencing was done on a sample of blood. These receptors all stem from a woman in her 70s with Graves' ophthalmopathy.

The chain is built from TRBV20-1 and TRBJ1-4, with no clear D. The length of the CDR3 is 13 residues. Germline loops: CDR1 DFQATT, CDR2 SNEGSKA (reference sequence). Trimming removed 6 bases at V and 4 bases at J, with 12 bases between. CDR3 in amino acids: CSATHGLNEKLFF. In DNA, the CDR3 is TGCAGTGCCACCCACGGACTTAATGAAAAACTGTTTTTT.

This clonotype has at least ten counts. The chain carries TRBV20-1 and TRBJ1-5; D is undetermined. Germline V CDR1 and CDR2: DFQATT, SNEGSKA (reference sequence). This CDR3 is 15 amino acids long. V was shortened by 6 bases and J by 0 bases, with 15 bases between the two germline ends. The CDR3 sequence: CSAPPSGGSNQPQHF. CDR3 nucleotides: TGCAGTGCCCCCCCCTCGGGTGGTAGCAATCAGCCCCAGCATTTT.

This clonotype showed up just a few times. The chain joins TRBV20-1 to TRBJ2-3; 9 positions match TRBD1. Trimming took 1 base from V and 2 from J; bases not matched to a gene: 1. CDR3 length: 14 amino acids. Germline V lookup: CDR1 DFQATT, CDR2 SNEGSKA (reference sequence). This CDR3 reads CSARGTGATDTQYF. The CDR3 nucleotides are TGCAGTGCTAGAGGGACAGGGGCCACAGATACGCAGTATTTT.

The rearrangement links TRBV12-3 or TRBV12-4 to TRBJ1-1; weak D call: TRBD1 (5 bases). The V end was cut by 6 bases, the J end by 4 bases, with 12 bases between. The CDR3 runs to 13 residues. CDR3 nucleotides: TGTGCCAGCAGAGGGACGGAGAGCACTGAAGCTTTCTTT. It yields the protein CASRGTESTEAFF.

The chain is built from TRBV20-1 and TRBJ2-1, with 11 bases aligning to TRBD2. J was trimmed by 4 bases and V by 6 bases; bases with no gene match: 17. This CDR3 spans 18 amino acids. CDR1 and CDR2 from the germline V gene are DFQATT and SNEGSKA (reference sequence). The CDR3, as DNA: TGCAGTGCCCCCCCGGGGACTAGCGGACCCGCATCTTACAATGAGCAGTTCTTC. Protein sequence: CSAPPGTSGPASYNEQFF.

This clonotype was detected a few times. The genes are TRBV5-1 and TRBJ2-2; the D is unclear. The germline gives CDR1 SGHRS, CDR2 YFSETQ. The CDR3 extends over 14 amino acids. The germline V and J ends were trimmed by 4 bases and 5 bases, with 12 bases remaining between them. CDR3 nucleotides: TGCGCCAGCAGCCCCCAACTTGGGACCGGGGAGCTGTTTTTT. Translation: CASSPQLGTGELFF.

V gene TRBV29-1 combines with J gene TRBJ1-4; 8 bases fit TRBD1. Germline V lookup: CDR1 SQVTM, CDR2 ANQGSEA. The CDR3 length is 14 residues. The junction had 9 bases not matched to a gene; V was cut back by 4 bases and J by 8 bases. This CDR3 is CSVGGSGTGEKLFF. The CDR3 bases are TGCAGCGTTGGGGGTTCGGGGACAGGAGAAAAACTGTTTTTT.

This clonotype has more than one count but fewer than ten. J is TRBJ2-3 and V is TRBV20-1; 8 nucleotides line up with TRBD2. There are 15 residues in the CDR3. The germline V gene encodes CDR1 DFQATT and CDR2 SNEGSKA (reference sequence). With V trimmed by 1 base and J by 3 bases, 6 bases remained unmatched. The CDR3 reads CSARGREGRTDTQYF. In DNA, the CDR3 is TGCAGTGCTAGAGGTCGGGAGGGCAGAACAGATACGCAGTATTTT.

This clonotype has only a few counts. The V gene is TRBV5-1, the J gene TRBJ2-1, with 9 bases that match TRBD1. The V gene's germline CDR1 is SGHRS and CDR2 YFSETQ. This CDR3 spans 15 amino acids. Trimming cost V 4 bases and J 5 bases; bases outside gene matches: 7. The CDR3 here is CASSVRDRDNNEQFF. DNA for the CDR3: TGCGCCAGCAGCGTCCGGGACAGGGATAACAATGAGCAGTTCTTC.

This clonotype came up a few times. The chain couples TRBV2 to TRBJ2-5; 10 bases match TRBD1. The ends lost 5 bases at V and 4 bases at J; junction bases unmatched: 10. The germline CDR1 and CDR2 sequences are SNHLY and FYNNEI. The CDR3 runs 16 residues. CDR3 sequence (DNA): TGTGCCAGCAGTATCTTGGGACAGGGGTTGCGAGAGACCCAGTACTTC. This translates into CASSILGQGLRETQYF. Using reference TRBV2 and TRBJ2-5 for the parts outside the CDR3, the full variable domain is EPEVTQTPSHQVTQMGQEVILRCVPISNHLYFYWYRQILGQKVEFLVSFYNNEISEKSEIFDDQFSVERPDGSNFTLKIRSTKLEDSAMYFCASSILGQGLRETQYFGPGTRLLVL.

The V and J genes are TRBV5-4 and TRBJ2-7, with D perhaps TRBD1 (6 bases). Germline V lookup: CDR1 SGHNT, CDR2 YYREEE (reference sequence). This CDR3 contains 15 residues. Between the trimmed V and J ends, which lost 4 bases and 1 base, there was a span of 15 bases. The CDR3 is CASSGPPGQSYEQYF. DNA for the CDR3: TGTGCCAGCAGCGGACCACCGGGACAATCCTACGAGCAGTACTTC.

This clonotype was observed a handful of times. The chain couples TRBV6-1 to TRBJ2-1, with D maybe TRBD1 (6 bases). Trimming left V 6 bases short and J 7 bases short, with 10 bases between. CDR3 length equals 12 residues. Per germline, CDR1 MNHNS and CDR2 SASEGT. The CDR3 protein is CASRVGANEQFF. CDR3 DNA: TGTGCCAGCAGAGTGGGGGCTAATGAGCAGTTCTTC.

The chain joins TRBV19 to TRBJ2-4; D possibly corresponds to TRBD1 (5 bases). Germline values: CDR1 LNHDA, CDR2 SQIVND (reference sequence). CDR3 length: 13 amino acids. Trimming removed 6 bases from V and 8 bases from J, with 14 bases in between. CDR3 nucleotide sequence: TGTGCCAGTAGCGATACTCTGGGGCACATTCAGTACTTC. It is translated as CASSDTLGHIQYF.

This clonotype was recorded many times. The CDR3 nucleotides read TGTGCCAGCAGCTTATGGGGGGTTGTTGAGCAGTTCTTC. Translation: CASSLWGVVEQFF. V is TRBV11-2 and J is TRBJ2-1; perhaps TRBD2 as D (6 bases). Trimming cost V 2 bases and J 9 bases, with 11 bases left between them. The germline CDR1 and CDR2 sequences are SGHAT and FQNNGV. The CDR3 contains 13 residues.

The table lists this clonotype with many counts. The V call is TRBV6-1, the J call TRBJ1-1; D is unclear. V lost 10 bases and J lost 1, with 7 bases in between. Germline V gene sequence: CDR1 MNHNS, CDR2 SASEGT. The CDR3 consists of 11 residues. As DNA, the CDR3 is TGTGCCACCCGATGGAACACTGAAGCTTTCTTT. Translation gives CATRWNTEAFF.

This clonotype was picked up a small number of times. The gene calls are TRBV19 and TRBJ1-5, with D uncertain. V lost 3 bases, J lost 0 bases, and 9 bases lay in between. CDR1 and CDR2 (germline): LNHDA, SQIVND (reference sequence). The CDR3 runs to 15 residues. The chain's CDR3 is CASSIRKDSNQPQHF. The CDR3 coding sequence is TGTGCCAGTAGTATCCGGAAAGATAGCAATCAGCCCCAGCATTTT.

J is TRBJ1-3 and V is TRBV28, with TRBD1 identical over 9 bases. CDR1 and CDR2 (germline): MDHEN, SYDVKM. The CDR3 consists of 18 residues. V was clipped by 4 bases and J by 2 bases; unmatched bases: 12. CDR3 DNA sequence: TGTGCCAGCAGTTCGGGACAGGGAGGGGTCCACACTGGAAACACCATATATTTT. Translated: CASSSGQGGVHTGNTIYF.

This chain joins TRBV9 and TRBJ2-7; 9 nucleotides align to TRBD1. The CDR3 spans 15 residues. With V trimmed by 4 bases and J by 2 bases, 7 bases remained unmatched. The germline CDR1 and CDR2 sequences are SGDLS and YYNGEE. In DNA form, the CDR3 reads TGTGCCAGCAGCATCGGACAGGGGCTTGCCTACGAGCAGTACTTC. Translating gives CASSIGQGLAYEQYF.

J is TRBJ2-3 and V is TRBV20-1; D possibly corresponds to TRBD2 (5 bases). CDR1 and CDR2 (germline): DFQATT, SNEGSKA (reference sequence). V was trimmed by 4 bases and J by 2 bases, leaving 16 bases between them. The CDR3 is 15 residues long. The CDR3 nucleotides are TGCAGTGCTAACGGACGGGAAGGCCACACAGATACGCAGTATTTT. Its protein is CSANGREGHTDTQYF.

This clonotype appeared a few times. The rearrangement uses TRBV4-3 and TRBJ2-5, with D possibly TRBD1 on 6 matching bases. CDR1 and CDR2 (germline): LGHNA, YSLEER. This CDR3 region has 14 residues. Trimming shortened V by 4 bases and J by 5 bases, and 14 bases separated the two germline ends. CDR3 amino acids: CASSPDRTQETQYF. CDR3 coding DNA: TGCGCCAGCAGCCCGGACAGAACTCAGGAGACCCAGTACTTC.